What follows are 28 T cell receptor beta chains derived from one specimen sequenced in a study of Graves' ophthalmopathy and Graves' hyperthyroidism. CDR3 regions of TCR beta were amplified from RNA transcripts. The first round was an RT-PCR with HTBI primers, and the second round was a multiplex PCR. From the multiplex PCR reads, TCRdb called clonotypes with MiXCR, one entry per CDR3 protein. Of roughly 420,000 distinct CDR3 sequences listed, around 20% are singletons. The sequenced material came from peripheral blood. Every receptor here comes from a woman in her late teens or twenties with stable Graves' hyperthyroidism.

Comments on this clonotype: This may be a read error, as it is one base from a much larger clone. V is TRBV28 and J is TRBJ2-2; D is ambiguous. This CDR3 region has 14 residues. Looked up from germline, CDR1 is MDHEN and CDR2 is SYDVKM. The CDR3: CAISPTLGSGELFF. Here the CDR3 DNA reads TGTGCCATCAGTCCGACGCTGGGGTCCGGGGAGCTGTTTTTT.

This clonotype was counted ten times or more. This chain links TRBV28 with TRBJ2-7; 7 bases are shared with TRBD2. V lost 5 bases to trimming and J lost 0 bases; unmatched junction nucleotides: 7. Germline loops: CDR1 MDHEN, CDR2 SYDVKM. This CDR3 has 15 residues. CDR3 in amino acids: CASSPTGGGSYEQYF. The CDR3 DNA reads TGTGCCAGCAGTCCAACCGGCGGGGGCTCCTACGAGCAGTACTTC.

This clonotype occurred many times. V and J are TRBV29-1 and TRBJ2-7; 8 nucleotides agree with TRBD1. The germline CDR1 and CDR2 sequences are SQVTM and ANQGSEA. The CDR3 contains 12 residues. Trimming removed 3 bases from V and 3 bases from J; junction bases left unmatched: 1. The CDR3 sequence: CSVDGQGYEQYF. The CDR3 bases are TGCAGCGTTGACGGACAGGGCTACGAGCAGTACTTC.

The chain has TRBV11-2 and TRBJ1-2; D unresolved. CDR1 SGHAT and CDR2 FQNNGV come from the germline V gene. The CDR3 totals 14 residues. V was pared by 3 bases and J by 7 bases, with 15 bases between. CDR3 DNA: TGTGCCAGCAGCTTTAGAAGGGAGGAAACTGGCTACACCTTC. Translating gives CASSFRREETGYTF.

This clonotype was counted between two and nine times. In nucleotides, the CDR3 is TGTGCCAGCAGTCAAATCAGAAATCAGCCCCAGCATTTT. This encodes CASSQIRNQPQHF. The rearrangement joins TRBV6-1 to TRBJ1-5; no clear D. V was trimmed by 5 bases and J by 4 bases, leaving 9 bases between them. CDR1 is MNHNS, CDR2 SASEGT, per germline. There are 13 residues in the CDR3.

This clonotype was counted a few times. The chain couples TRBV19 to TRBJ2-5, with TRBD2 matching 12 bases. Germline CDR1 and CDR2: LNHDA and SQIVND (reference sequence). The CDR3 loop spans 14 amino acids. After removal of 6 bases from V and 4 bases from J, the junction contained 3 bases not matched to a gene. The CDR3 nucleotides read TGTGCCAGTAGGCTGACTAGCGGGAGAGAGACCCAGTACTTC. Translated, it gives CASRLTSGRETQYF.

This clonotype occurred many times. V usage is TRBV12-3 or TRBV12-4 and J usage is TRBJ2-5; TRBD2 matches at 8 bases. The CDR3 has 13 amino acids. After removal of 7 bases from V and 4 bases from J, the junction contained 5 bases not matched to a gene. Here the CDR3 DNA reads TGTGCCAGCATTGAGGCGGGGGGAGAGACCCAGTACTTC. As protein: CASIEAGGETQYF.

This clonotype was seen at least ten times. The chain has TRBV20-1 and TRBJ2-5, with D perhaps matching TRBD2 (6 bases). The ends were cut back, 2 bases at V and 5 bases at J, with 12 bases in the middle. Germline assignment: CDR1 DFQATT and CDR2 SNEGSKA (reference sequence). The CDR3 has 13 residues. CDR3 loop: CSARPAGGETQYF. DNA for the CDR3: TGCAGTGCTAGACCAGCGGGTGGGGAGACCCAGTACTTC.

This chain links TRBV6-1 with TRBJ1-5, with TRBD1 as a possible D gene (5 bases). With 6 bases removed from V and 7 bases from J, the gap between germline ends came to 13 bases. Germline V gene lookup returns CDR1 MNHNS and CDR2 SASEGT. The CDR3 spans 13 residues. For the CDR3, the DNA is TGTGCCAGCAGCCTTGGGGCTAGACAGCCCCAGCATTTT. Translating gives CASSLGARQPQHF.

The chain is built from TRBV15 and TRBJ2-7, with 7 bases identical to TRBD1. V shed 5 bases and J 0 bases; nucleotides not matched to a gene: 7. This CDR3 contains 15 residues. From germline, CDR1 is LNHNV and CDR2 YYDKDF (reference sequence). CDR3: CATSANGQDSYEQYF. As DNA, the CDR3 is TGTGCCACCAGCGCCAACGGACAGGACTCCTACGAGCAGTACTTC.

Details on this clonotype: This clone may be a read error of a much larger clone one base away. The chain recombines TRBV30 with TRBJ2-7; possible D gene TRBD2, 5 bases. Per the germline V gene, CDR1 is GTSNPN and CDR2 is SVGIG (reference sequence). This CDR3 region has 11 residues. V lost 5 bases to trimming and J lost 5 bases, with 10 bases between them. CDR3 nucleotide sequence: TGTGCCTGGCGGGGTCTTCACGAGCAGTACTTC. This sequence encodes CAWRGLHEQYF. The whole variable domain, remainder taken from reference TRBV30 and TRBJ2-7, is SQTIHQWPATLVQPVGSPLSLECTVEGTSNPNLYWYRQAAGRGLQLLFYSVGIGQISSEVPQNLSASRPQDRQFILSSKKLLLSDSGFYLCAWRGLHEQYFGPGTRLTVT.

This clonotype was detected only once. The chain combines TRBV20-1 with TRBJ1-5; TRBD1 agrees at 12 bases. The CDR3 consists of 14 residues. CDR1 DFQATT and CDR2 SNEGSKA come from the germline V gene (reference sequence). V gave up 6 bases and J gave up 7 bases; unmatched junction bases: 7. The chain's CDR3 is CSAAGTGGEQPQHF. The CDR3 DNA is TGCAGTGCAGCCGGGACAGGGGGCGAACAGCCCCAGCATTTT.

This clonotype came up many times. The genes are TRBV29-1 and TRBJ2-7, with TRBD1 matching over 7 bases. The CDR3 is 12 residues long. The junction had 4 bases not matched to a gene; V was cut back by 6 bases and J by 2 bases. Germline CDR1 SQVTM, CDR2 ANQGSEA. CDR3 residues: CSVLTGPYEQYF. CDR3 DNA sequence: TGCAGCGTCTTGACAGGGCCCTACGAGCAGTACTTC.

This clonotype was observed at least ten times. The chain uses TRBV11-2 and TRBJ2-5; D unclear. CDR1 SGHAT and CDR2 FQNNGV come from the germline V gene. V was shortened by 3 bases and J by 4 bases, with 12 bases between the two germline ends. This CDR3 is built from 14 residues. CDR3 protein: CASSLAGDGETQYF. The CDR3 DNA sequence: TGTGCCAGCAGCTTGGCTGGAGATGGAGAGACCCAGTACTTC. Supplemented by reference TRBV11-2 and TRBJ2-5, the full variable domain reads EAGVAQSPRYKIIEKRQSVAFWCNPISGHATLYWYQQILGQGPKLLIQFQNNGVVDDSQLPKDRFSAERLKGVDSTLKIQPAKLEDSAVYLCASSLAGDGETQYFGPGTRLLVL.

There are many counts of this clonotype. The chain is built from TRBV24-1 and TRBJ1-1; 8 bases are shared with TRBD1. V shed 7 bases and J 5 bases; nucleotides not matched to a gene: 5. The germline CDR1 and CDR2 sequences are KGHDR and SFDVKD. CDR3 length: 13 residues. The chain's CDR3 is CATRTGEGTEAFF. CDR3 DNA sequence: TGTGCCACCAGGACAGGGGAGGGTACTGAAGCTTTCTTT.

As regards this clonotype: A much larger clone differs by one base, so this may be a read error. The gene calls are TRBV27 and TRBJ2-1; 9 nucleotides line up with TRBD2. The CDR3 totals 16 residues. CDR1 is MNHEY, CDR2 SMNVEV, per germline (reference sequence). Here the CDR3 reads CASSSLTSGSYNQQFF. The CDR3 DNA follows: TGTGCCAGCAGTTCCTTGACTAGCGGCTCCTACAATCAGCAGTTCTTC.

This clonotype was seen many times. The chain links TRBV10-3 to TRBJ2-5; TRBD2 agrees at 9 bases. V was clipped by 8 bases and J by 4 bases; unmatched bases: 8. The CDR3 extends over 14 amino acids. Looked up from germline, CDR1 is ENHRY and CDR2 is SYGVKD. The CDR3 protein is CAIGDSGRIETQYF. CDR3 DNA: TGTGCCATCGGGGATAGCGGGAGAATAGAGACCCAGTACTTC.

This clonotype was seen ten or more times. The genes are TRBV12-3 or TRBV12-4 and TRBJ1-1; D gene unclear. The CDR3 has 13 amino acids. The V end lost 5 bases, the J end lost 5 bases, and 12 bases lay between the germline ends. The CDR3 nucleotides read TGTGCCAGCAGTCCGCCGGACCCGACTGAAGCTTTCTTT. Its protein is CASSPPDPTEAFF.

This clonotype came up many times. The V gene is TRBV30, the J gene TRBJ2-7; D is unresolved. CDR3 length: 11 residues. Germline V gives CDR1 GTSNPN, CDR2 SVGIG (reference sequence). Trimming removed 1 base from V and 2 bases from J, with 3 bases in between. The CDR3 spells CAWSGAYEQYF. CDR3 in DNA: TGTGCCTGGAGTGGAGCCTACGAGCAGTACTTC.

This sequence joins TRBV15 and TRBJ1-2; D gene ambiguous. Germline assignment: CDR1 LNHNV and CDR2 YYDKDF (reference sequence). The CDR3 length is 14 residues. Trimming cost V 1 base and J 7 bases, with 13 bases left between them. The CDR3 sequence is CATSRGKALSGYTF. The CDR3 DNA sequence: TGTGCCACCAGCAGAGGTAAAGCGCTGAGTGGCTACACCTTC.

In this sample, this clonotype turned up many times. The chain couples TRBV15 to TRBJ1-2, with no clear D. Germline V lookup: CDR1 LNHNV, CDR2 YYDKDF (reference sequence). V lost 0 bases, J lost 3 bases, and 8 bases lay in between. CDR3 length equals 14 residues. The CDR3 reads CATSREVWDYGYTF. CDR3 DNA sequence: TGTGCCACCAGCAGAGAAGTTTGGGACTATGGCTACACCTTC.

This clonotype appeared many times. The chain employs TRBV11-2 and TRBJ1-1; TRBD1 is a possible D gene (5 bases). In germline, CDR1 is SGHAT, CDR2 FQNNGV. V gave up 1 base and J gave up 6 bases, with 15 bases separating them. The length of the CDR3 is 15 residues. Here the CDR3 DNA reads TGTGCCAGCAGCTTAGTTCCGGGGCAGGACGCTGAAGCTTTCTTT. Its protein is CASSLVPGQDAEAFF.

This clonotype has at least ten counts. This rearrangement joins TRBV20-1 to TRBJ1-1; weak D call: TRBD1 (6 bases). Germline V gives CDR1 DFQATT, CDR2 SNEGSKA (reference sequence). CDR3 length: 16 amino acids. V lost 0 bases, J lost 1 base, and 15 bases lay in between. Written as DNA, the CDR3 is TGCAGTGCTAGAGATAACCGCCCGGACAGGAACACTGAAGCTTTCTTT. This sequence encodes CSARDNRPDRNTEAFF.

This clonotype occurred a few times. The chain combines TRBV18 with TRBJ2-5; 8 positions agree with TRBD1. The CDR3 loop spans 14 amino acids. Germline CDR1 KGHSH, CDR2 LQKENI. With V trimmed by 0 bases and J by 4 bases, 1 base remained unmatched. The CDR3, as DNA: TGTGCCAGCTCACCACCGACAGGGGTAGAGACCCAGTACTTC. Translation: CASSPPTGVETQYF.

This clonotype was found many times. The CDR3 protein is CASSRQLIGYTF. CDR3 coding DNA: TGTGCCAGCAGCCGACAGTTGATCGGCTACACCTTC. The chain has TRBV7-2 and TRBJ1-2; D possibly corresponds to TRBD1 (5 bases). This CDR3 region has 12 residues. The V end was cut by 5 bases, the J end by 8 bases, with 12 bases between. CDR1 and CDR2 (germline): SGHTA, FQGNSA.

This clonotype came up a few times. The V call is TRBV11-2, the J call TRBJ2-3; 8 bases are a match to TRBD1. V lost 0 bases, J lost 5 bases, and 10 bases stayed unmatched. The CDR3 runs to 17 residues. Germline lookup yields CDR1 SGHAT and CDR2 FQNNGV. CDR3 residues: CASSLESGRGRLDTQYF. The CDR3 nucleotides read TGTGCCAGCAGCTTAGAATCGGGCAGGGGGCGATTAGATACGCAGTATTTT.

This clonotype was counted ten times or more. The rearrangement joins TRBV20-1 to TRBJ1-5; D unresolved. Germline CDR1 reads DFQATT; CDR2 reads SNEGSKA (reference sequence). CDR3 length: 14 residues. V lost 3 bases, J lost 2 bases, and 11 bases lay in between. DNA for the CDR3: TGCAGTGCTAGCGGGTTGTGGGGCAATCAGCCCCAGCATTTT. It is translated as CSASGLWGNQPQHF.

V gene TRBV19 combines with J gene TRBJ1-5; 10 bases fit TRBD1. Germline trimming cut 6 bases from V and 7 bases from J; bases unmatched to any gene: 12. Germline values: CDR1 LNHDA, CDR2 SQIVND (reference sequence). This CDR3 spans 16 amino acids. The CDR3 DNA reads TGTGCCAGTAGCGACCCCGGACAGGGGGGGGTCCAGCCCCAGCATTTT. Residues: CASSDPGQGGVQPQHF.